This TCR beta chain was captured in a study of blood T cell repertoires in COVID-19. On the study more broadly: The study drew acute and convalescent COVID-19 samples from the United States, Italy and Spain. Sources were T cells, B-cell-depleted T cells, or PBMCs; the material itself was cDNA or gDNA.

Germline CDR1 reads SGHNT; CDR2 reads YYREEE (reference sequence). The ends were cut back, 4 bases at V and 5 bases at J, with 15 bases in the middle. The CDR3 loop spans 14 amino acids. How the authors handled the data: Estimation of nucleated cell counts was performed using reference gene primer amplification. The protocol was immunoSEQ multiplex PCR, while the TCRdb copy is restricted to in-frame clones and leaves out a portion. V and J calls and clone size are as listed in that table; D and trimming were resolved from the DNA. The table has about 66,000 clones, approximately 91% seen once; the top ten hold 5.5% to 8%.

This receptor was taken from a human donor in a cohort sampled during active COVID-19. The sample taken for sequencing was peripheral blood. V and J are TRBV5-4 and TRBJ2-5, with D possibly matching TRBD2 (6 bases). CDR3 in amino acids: CASSLTGVSETQYF. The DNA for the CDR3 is TGTGCCAGCAGCCTGACGGGGGTTTCGGAGACCCAGTACTTC.